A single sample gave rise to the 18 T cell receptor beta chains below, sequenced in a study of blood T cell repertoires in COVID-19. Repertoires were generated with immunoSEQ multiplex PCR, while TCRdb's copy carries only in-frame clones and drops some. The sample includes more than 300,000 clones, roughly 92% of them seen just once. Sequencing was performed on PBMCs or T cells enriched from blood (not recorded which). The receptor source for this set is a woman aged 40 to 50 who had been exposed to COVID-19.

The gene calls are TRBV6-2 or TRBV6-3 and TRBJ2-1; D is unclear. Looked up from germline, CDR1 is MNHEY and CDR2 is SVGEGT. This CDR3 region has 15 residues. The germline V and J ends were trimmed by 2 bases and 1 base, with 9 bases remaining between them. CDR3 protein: CASSYGPVSYNEQFF. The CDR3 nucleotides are TGTGCCAGCAGTTACGGGCCGGTATCCTACAATGAGCAGTTCTTC.

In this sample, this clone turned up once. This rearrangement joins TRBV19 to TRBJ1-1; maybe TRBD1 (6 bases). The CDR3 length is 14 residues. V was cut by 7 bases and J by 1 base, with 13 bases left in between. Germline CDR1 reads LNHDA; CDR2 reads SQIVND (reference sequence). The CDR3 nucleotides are TGTGCCAGTACCTGGGGGCTGTCGAACACTGAAGCTTTCTTT. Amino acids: CASTWGLSNTEAFF.

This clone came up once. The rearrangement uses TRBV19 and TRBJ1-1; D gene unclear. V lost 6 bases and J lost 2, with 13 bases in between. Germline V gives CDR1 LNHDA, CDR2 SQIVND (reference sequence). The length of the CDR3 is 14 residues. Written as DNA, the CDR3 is TGTGCCAGTAGGGAGGACGGACCAAACACTGAAGCTTTCTTT. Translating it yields CASREDGPNTEAFF.

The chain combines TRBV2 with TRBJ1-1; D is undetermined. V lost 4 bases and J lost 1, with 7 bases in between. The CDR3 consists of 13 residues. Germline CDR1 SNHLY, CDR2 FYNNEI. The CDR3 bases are TGTGCCAGCAGTGTGGGCTGGAACACTGAAGCTTTCTTT. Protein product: CASSVGWNTEAFF. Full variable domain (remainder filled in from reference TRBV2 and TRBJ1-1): EPEVTQTPSHQVTQMGQEVILRCVPISNHLYFYWYRQILGQKVEFLVSFYNNEISEKSEIFDDQFSVERPDGSNFTLKIRSTKLEDSAMYFCASSVGWNTEAFFGQGTRLTVV.

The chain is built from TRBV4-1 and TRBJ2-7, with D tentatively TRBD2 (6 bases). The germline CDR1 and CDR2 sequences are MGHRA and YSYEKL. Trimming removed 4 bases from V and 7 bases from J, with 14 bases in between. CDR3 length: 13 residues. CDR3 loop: CASSRGGVIEQYF. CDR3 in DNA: TGCGCCAGCAGCCGAGGAGGGGTAATTGAGCAGTACTTC.

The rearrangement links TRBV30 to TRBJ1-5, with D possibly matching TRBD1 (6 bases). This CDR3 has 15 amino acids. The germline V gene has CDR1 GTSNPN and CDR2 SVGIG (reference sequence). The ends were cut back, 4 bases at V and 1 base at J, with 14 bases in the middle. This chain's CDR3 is CAWTAGGSSNQPQHF. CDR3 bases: TGTGCCTGGACTGCGGGGGGCTCAAGCAATCAGCCCCAGCATTTT.

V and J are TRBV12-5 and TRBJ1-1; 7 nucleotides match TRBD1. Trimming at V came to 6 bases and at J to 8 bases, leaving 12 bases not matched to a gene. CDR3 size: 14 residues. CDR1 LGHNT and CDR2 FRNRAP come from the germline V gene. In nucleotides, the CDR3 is TGTGCTAGTGGACGTGAACAGGGGCTCGGAGAAGCTTTCTTT. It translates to CASGREQGLGEAFF.

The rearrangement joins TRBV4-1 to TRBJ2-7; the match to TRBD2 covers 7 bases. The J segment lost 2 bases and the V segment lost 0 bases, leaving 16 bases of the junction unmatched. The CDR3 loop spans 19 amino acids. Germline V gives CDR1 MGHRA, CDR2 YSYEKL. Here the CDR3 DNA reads TGCGCCAGCAGCCAAGATATGGCTAGCGGAGTGACTTATCCCTACGAGCAGTACTTC. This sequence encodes CASSQDMASGVTYPYEQYF.

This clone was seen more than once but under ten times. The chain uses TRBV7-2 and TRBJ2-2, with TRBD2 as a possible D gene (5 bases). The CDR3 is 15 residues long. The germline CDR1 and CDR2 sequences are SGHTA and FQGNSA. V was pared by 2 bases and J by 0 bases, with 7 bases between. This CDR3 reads CASSLTGANTGELFF. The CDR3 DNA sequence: TGTGCCAGCAGCTTAACCGGGGCGAACACCGGGGAGCTGTTTTTT.

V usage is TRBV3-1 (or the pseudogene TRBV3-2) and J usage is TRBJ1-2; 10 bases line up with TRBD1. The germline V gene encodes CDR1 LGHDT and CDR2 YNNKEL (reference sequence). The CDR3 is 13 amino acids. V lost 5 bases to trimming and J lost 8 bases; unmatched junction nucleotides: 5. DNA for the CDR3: TGTGCCAGCAGCTTCGGACAGGGGGGAGGCTACACCTTC. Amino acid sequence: CASSFGQGGGYTF.

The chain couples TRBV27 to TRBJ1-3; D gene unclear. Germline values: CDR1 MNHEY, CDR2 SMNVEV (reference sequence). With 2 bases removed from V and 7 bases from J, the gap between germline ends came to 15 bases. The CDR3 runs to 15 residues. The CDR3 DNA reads TGTGCCAGCAGTTTAAGTCCAGGCCAGGCCAACACCATATATTTT. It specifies CASSLSPGQANTIYF.

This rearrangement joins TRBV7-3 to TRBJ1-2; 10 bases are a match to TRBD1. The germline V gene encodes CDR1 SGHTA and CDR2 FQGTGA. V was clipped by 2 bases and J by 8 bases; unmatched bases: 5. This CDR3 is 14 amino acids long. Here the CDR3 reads CASSLGGTGEGYTF. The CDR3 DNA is TGTGCCAGCAGCTTAGGTGGGACAGGGGAAGGCTACACCTTC.

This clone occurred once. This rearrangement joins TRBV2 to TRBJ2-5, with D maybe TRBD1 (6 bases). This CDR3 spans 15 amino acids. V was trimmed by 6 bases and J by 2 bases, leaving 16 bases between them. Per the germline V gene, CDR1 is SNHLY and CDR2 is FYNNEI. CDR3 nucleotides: TGTGCCAGCAGGGGCTACAGGGCCACGCAAGAGACCCAGTACTTC. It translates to CASRGYRATQETQYF.

CDR3 sequence: CASSVAAAYEQYF. The CDR3 nucleotides are TGTGCCAGTAGCGTAGCGGCCGCCTACGAGCAGTACTTC. The chain joins TRBV19 to TRBJ2-7; possibly TRBD2 for D (6 bases). Trimming took 6 bases from V and 2 from J, leaving 11 bases between them. The CDR3 is made up of 13 amino acids. Germline V lookup: CDR1 LNHDA, CDR2 SQIVND (reference sequence).

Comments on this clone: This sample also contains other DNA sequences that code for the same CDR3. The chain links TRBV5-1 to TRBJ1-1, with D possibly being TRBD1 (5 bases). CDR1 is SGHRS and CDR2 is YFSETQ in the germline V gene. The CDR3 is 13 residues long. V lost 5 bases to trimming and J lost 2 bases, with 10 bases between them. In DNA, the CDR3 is TGCGCCAGCAGGGGTGGACAAAACACTGAAGCTTTCTTT. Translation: CASRGGQNTEAFF.

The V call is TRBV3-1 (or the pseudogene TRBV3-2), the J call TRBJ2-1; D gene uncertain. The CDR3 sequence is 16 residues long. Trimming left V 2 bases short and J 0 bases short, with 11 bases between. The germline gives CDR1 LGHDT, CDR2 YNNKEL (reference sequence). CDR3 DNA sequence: TGTGCCAGCAGCCAATCCCAGTGGCACTCCTACAATGAGCAGTTCTTC. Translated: CASSQSQWHSYNEQFF.

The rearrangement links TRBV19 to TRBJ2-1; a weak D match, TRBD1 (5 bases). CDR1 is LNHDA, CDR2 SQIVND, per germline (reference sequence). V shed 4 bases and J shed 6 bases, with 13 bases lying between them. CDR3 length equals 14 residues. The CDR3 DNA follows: TGTGCCAGTAGTACCCCGGGTAGGGGCAATGAGCAGTTCTTC. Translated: CASSTPGRGNEQFF.

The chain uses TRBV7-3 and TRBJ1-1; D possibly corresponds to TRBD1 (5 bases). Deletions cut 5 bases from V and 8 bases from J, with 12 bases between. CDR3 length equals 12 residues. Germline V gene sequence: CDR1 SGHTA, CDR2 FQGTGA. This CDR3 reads CASSQGVGEAFF. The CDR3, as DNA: TGTGCCAGCAGCCAGGGCGTGGGCGAAGCTTTCTTT.